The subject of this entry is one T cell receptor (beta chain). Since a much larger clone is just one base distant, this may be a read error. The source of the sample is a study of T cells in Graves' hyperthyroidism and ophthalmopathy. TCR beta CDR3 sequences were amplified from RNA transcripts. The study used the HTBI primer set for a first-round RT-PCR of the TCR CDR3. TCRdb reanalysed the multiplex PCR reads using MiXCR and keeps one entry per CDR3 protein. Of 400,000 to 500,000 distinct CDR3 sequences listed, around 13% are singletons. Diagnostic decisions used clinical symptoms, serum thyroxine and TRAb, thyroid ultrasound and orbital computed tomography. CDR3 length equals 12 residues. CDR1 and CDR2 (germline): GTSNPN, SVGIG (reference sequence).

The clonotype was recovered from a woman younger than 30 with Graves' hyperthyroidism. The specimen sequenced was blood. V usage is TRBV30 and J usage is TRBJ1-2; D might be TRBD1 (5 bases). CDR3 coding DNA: TGTGCCTGGAGTGGACAGATCTATGGCTGCACCTTC. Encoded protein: CAWSGQIYGCTF.